This T cell receptor beta chain was obtained from a study of T cell responses to AZD1222 COVID-19 vaccine. Findings and caveats of the study: Repertoire collection took place solely once the T cell response had peaked. In the spike-specific TCR repertoire, nearly half reportedly target unmutated variant regions.

Of note for this clone: Its antigen is still unknown. This sample includes further DNA sequences coding for the same CDR3.

Assay used: immunoSEQ multiplex PCR; TCRdb lists only in-frame clones, some missing. Among about 110,000 clones listed, under 95% were seen once. Germline V gives CDR1 MNHEY, CDR2 SMNVEV (reference sequence). V dropped 2 bases and J dropped 7 bases, with 6 bases sitting between them. This CDR3 has 12 amino acids. This rearrangement joins TRBV27 to TRBJ1-5; maybe TRBD1 (5 bases). The receptor was isolated from an adult in good health. This sample comprised peripheral blood, obtained on day 0 of AZD1222 vaccination. The CDR3 region has the DNA TGTGCCAGCAGTTTACGGGGCCAGCCCCAGCATTTT. This encodes CASSLRGQPQHF.